These 5 T cell receptor beta chains share one sample of origin, sequenced in a study of CD8 T cells in ankylosing spondylitis. TCRdb processed the 5' RACE reads anew with MiXCR; each CDR3 protein has one entry. This table has 200,000 to 250,000 distinct CDR3 sequences, 10% to 13% appearing once. Sequencing used blood, either unsorted or a sorted T cell fraction (not recorded which). These receptors were collected from a male donor with ankylosing spondylitis or in good health (not recorded which).

The chain employs TRBV28 and TRBJ1-2; 7 nucleotides match TRBD1. The CDR3 loop spans 12 amino acids. The germline gives CDR1 MDHEN, CDR2 SYDVKM. J gave up 5 bases and V 9 bases, and 6 bases lay outside the gene matches. This CDR3 is CASQDRIYGYTF. As DNA, the CDR3 is TGTGCCAGTCAGGACAGGATATATGGCTACACCTTC.

This clonotype was picked up many times. The chain joins TRBV5-1 to TRBJ1-6; D might be TRBD1 (5 bases). This CDR3 comprises 14 residues. The germline gives CDR1 SGHRS, CDR2 YFSETQ. V gave up 4 bases and J gave up 8 bases, with 13 bases separating them. CDR3 region: CASSPDKGDSPLHF. In DNA, the CDR3 is TGCGCCAGCAGCCCGGACAAAGGAGATTCACCCCTCCACTTT.

This clonotype was picked up a small number of times. The gene calls are TRBV2 and TRBJ2-1; the match to TRBD2 covers 10 bases. CDR3 length equals 19 residues. Trimming cost V 0 bases and J 6 bases; bases outside gene matches: 14. Germline CDR1 SNHLY, CDR2 FYNNEI. The CDR3 sequence is CASSEALGLAGDLANEQFF. The CDR3 coding sequence is TGTGCCAGCAGTGAAGCGCTAGGCCTAGCGGGGGATTTAGCCAATGAGCAGTTCTTC.

This clonotype was detected ten times or more. Compared with germline, one end of the junction differs, possibly owing to a read error. This rearrangement joins TRBV7-7 to TRBJ2-1, with 11 bases fitting TRBD2. CDR3 length: 16 residues. The germline CDR1 and CDR2 sequences are SSHAT and FNYEAQ (reference sequence). Here the CDR3 reads CASSLALAGGQDEQFF. The CDR3 nucleotides are TGTGCTAGCAGCTTAGCCTTAGCGGGGGGGCAAGATGAGCAGTTCTTC.

This clonotype was detected ten times or more. J is TRBJ1-1 and V is TRBV7-3, with 7 nucleotides matching TRBD1. Per the germline V gene, CDR1 is SGHTA and CDR2 is FQGTGA. The CDR3 is 14 amino acids. V gave up 4 bases and J gave up 6 bases; unmatched junction bases: 8. The CDR3 DNA reads as TGTGCCAGCAGCTACCAGGGGGGAGGGTCTGAAGCTTTCTTT. Its protein is CASSYQGGGSEAFF.